The TCR beta chain under discussion was sequenced for a study of blood T cell repertoires in COVID-19. TCRdb's table, derived via immunoSEQ multiplex PCR, lists solely in-frame clones and lacks some. The sample lists fewer than 500,000 clones, 70% to 90% occurring once. The CDR3 is 14 amino acids. CDR1 and CDR2 (germline): LGHDT, YNNKEL (reference sequence). Trimming at V came to 4 bases and at J to 6 bases, leaving 4 bases not matched to a gene. Allocation to cohorts depended on clinical history reported by the participants. Sequenced input: PBMCs or T cells enriched from blood (not recorded which). This clonotype was obtained from a young woman with acute COVID-19. The genes are TRBV3-1 (or the pseudogene TRBV3-2) and TRBJ1-3; 9 nucleotides line up with TRBD1. CDR3 bases: TGTGCCAGCAGCCTCGGACAGGGGATAAACACCATATATTTT. This encodes CASSLGQGINTIYF.